These 32 T cell receptor beta chains share one sample of origin, sequenced in a study of T cell responses to AZD1222 COVID-19 vaccine (dated by TCRdb to about 2021). The library was produced with the immunoSEQ multiplex PCR assay. TCRdb provides this immuneACCESS table in a form limited to in-frame rearrangements. Some clones are lacking; in checked studies, under half of them reflect an unresolved V gene, and why the rest are absent is not known. The sample yields 150,000 or so clones; around 94% were counted once. The top ten clonotypes cover approximately 0.6% of the sample. The time point label corresponds to: baseline before first vaccination. Here the sequenced sample was peripheral blood, taken on day 0 of AZD1222 vaccination. Receptor source: an adult in good health.

In this sample, this clone turned up once. This chain joins TRBV5-8 and TRBJ2-1, with D perhaps matching TRBD2 (5 bases). Trimming removed 0 bases at V and 7 bases at J, with 11 bases between. Germline-derived CDR1 and CDR2 are SGHTS and YDEGEE. The CDR3 is made up of 14 amino acids. CDR3 amino acids: CASSLVGVRNEQFF. In DNA form, the CDR3 reads TGTGCCAGCAGCTTGGTGGGAGTAAGGAATGAGCAGTTCTTC.

V and J are TRBV6-5 and TRBJ2-1; D is tentatively TRBD1 or TRBD2 (6 bases each). V dropped 10 bases and J dropped 6 bases, with 19 bases sitting between them. The CDR3 spans 14 residues. Per germline, CDR1 MNHEY and CDR2 SVGAGI. The CDR3 DNA reads TGTGCCATCGGCGGGACAATGGCTATCAATGAGCAGTTCTTC. Encoded protein: CAIGGTMAINEQFF.

The gene calls are TRBV28 and TRBJ2-1, with a tentative D call TRBD1 (5 bases). V lost 10 bases and J 3 bases, leaving 13 bases between the germline ends. Looked up from germline, CDR1 is MDHEN and CDR2 is SYDVKM. This CDR3 is built from 13 residues. The CDR3 sequence: CATLGQGYNEQFF. The DNA for the CDR3 is TGTGCCACCCTTGGGCAGGGCTACAATGAGCAGTTCTTC.

The chain is built from TRBV9 and TRBJ1-1; weak D call: TRBD1 (5 bases). Germline V lookup: CDR1 SGDLS, CDR2 YYNGEE. The V end lost 0 bases, the J end lost 1 base, and 7 bases lay between the germline ends. CDR3 length equals 14 residues. The CDR3 DNA reads TGTGCCAGCAGCGTAGGAGGGGCGAACACTGAAGCTTTCTTT. It encodes CASSVGGANTEAFF.

The rearrangement joins TRBV11-2 to TRBJ1-2, with D unresolved. There are 16 residues in the CDR3. Trimming took off 1 base at V and 5 bases at J, with 17 bases between the two ends. Germline V gene sequence: CDR1 SGHAT, CDR2 FQNNGV. CDR3 DNA sequence: TGTGCCAGCAGCTTAGGCCCACAACAGTTACTATATGGCTACACCTTC. This encodes CASSLGPQQLLYGYTF. The whole variable domain, remainder taken from reference TRBV11-2 and TRBJ1-2, is EAGVAQSPRYKIIEKRQSVAFWCNPISGHATLYWYQQILGQGPKLLIQFQNNGVVDDSQLPKDRFSAERLKGVDSTLKIQPAKLEDSAVYLCASSLGPQQLLYGYTFGSGTRLTVV.

The chain carries TRBV2 and TRBJ2-5; 7 nucleotides line up with TRBD1. Germline V gene sequence: CDR1 SNHLY, CDR2 FYNNEI. V lost 3 bases, J lost 3 bases, and 10 bases stayed unmatched. This CDR3 region has 16 residues. CDR3 protein: CASSERLQGVEETQYF. The CDR3 region has the DNA TGTGCCAGCAGTGAGCGACTCCAGGGGGTAGAAGAGACCCAGTACTTC.

J is TRBJ1-1 and V is TRBV30; 7 bases are shared with TRBD1. V was clipped by 3 bases and J by 6 bases; unmatched bases: 19. This CDR3 is 17 amino acids long. CDR1 GTSNPN and CDR2 SVGIG come from the germline V gene (reference sequence). Here the CDR3 DNA reads TGTGCCTGGAGAGACCCGGGACAGAAGAGGAGGCTCGCTGAAGCTTTCTTT. As protein: CAWRDPGQKRRLAEAFF.

This sequence joins TRBV5-5 and TRBJ1-2, with a possible D match to TRBD1 (6 bases). The V gene lost 0 bases and the J gene lost 4 bases, with 10 bases spanning the gap. Germline CDR1 SGHKS, CDR2 YYEKEE (reference sequence). This CDR3 spans 14 amino acids. CDR3 loop: CASSLGTELYGYTF. The DNA of the CDR3 is TGTGCCAGCAGCTTGGGGACAGAACTCTATGGCTACACCTTC.

The chain couples TRBV28 to TRBJ1-5; D call uncertain. The V gene's germline CDR1 is MDHEN and CDR2 SYDVKM. The CDR3 is 13 amino acids. V was pared by 5 bases and J by 4 bases, with 9 bases between. The CDR3 reads CASSNGHNQPQHF. Written as DNA, the CDR3 is TGTGCCAGCAGTAACGGGCATAATCAGCCCCAGCATTTT. Looking up the rest from reference TRBV28 and TRBJ1-5 gives the full variable domain: DVKVTQSSRYLVKRTGEKVFLECVQDMDHENMFWYRQDPGLGLRLIYFSYDVKMKEKGDIPEGYSVSREKKERFSLILESASTNQTSMYLCASSNGHNQPQHFGDGTRLSIL.

This clone was seen only once. The chain recombines TRBV6-5 with TRBJ2-7; possible D gene TRBD1, 6 bases. Deletions cut 2 bases from V and 5 bases from J, with 16 bases between. CDR1 and CDR2 from the germline V gene are MNHEY and SVGAGI. The CDR3 runs 15 residues. CDR3 region: CASSYLERGSDEQYF. DNA of the CDR3: TGTGCCAGCAGTTACCTTGAAAGGGGGTCGGACGAGCAGTACTTC.

The chain links TRBV7-9 to TRBJ2-5, with D unresolved. V was cut by 4 bases and J by 6 bases, with 15 bases left in between. This CDR3 spans 14 amino acids. The germline V gene encodes CDR1 SEHNR and CDR2 FQNEAQ (reference sequence). CDR3 region: CASSSPDPLKTQYF. CDR3 bases: TGTGCCAGCAGCTCCCCCGACCCCCTGAAGACCCAGTACTTC.

The rearrangement uses TRBV6-5 and TRBJ1-2; weak D call: TRBD1 (6 bases). CDR1 is MNHEY, CDR2 SVGAGI, per germline. This CDR3 comprises 11 residues. V gave up 8 bases and J gave up 5 bases, with 9 bases separating them. The CDR3: CASGQLYGYTF. The CDR3 DNA reads TGTGCCAGCGGACAGTTGTATGGCTACACCTTC.

This clone has only one observation. This chain links TRBV9 with TRBJ1-2, with D possibly matching TRBD1 (5 bases). The CDR3 covers 15 residues. Per the germline V gene, CDR1 is SGDLS and CDR2 is YYNGEE. Trimming removed 3 bases at V and 5 bases at J, with 17 bases between. CDR3 amino acids: CASSASGSLIYGYTF. Written as DNA, the CDR3 is TGTGCCAGCAGCGCCTCAGGGTCATTGATTTATGGCTACACCTTC.

CDR3 residues: CASSLGVSISYEQYF. The CDR3 DNA sequence: TGTGCCAGCAGCTTGGGAGTGAGTATTAGTTACGAGCAGTACTTC. The V gene is TRBV5-5, the J gene TRBJ2-7; D is unresolved. The CDR3 consists of 15 residues. Trimming cost V 0 bases and J 4 bases, with 14 bases left between them. Germline V gene lookup returns CDR1 SGHKS and CDR2 YYEKEE (reference sequence). Filled out from reference TRBV5-5 and TRBJ2-7, the complete variable domain reads DAGVTQSPTHLIKTRGQQVTLRCSPISGHKSVSWYQQVLGQGPQFIFQYYEKEERGRGNFPDRFSARQFPNYSSELNVNALLLGDSALYLCASSLGVSISYEQYFGPGTRLTVT.

This chain uses TRBV12-3 or TRBV12-4 with TRBJ1-2, with TRBD1 identical over 7 bases. V trimming: 6 bases; J trimming: 5 bases; junction bases outside the gene matches: 6. The length of the CDR3 is 13 residues. The CDR3 sequence is CASRTGEGYGYTF. The CDR3 DNA reads as TGTGCCAGCAGAACAGGGGAGGGTTATGGCTACACCTTC.

The table lists this clone with a count of one. The chain carries TRBV12-5 and TRBJ2-2, with TRBD2 matching 10 bases. Germline V gene sequence: CDR1 LGHNT, CDR2 FRNRAP. This CDR3 comprises 12 residues. With 8 bases clipped from V and 9 bases from J, the junction kept 3 bases outside the gene matches. The CDR3 coding sequence is TGTGCTAGTAAACTAGCGGGAAGGGAGCTGTTTTTT. Protein: CASKLAGRELFF. Full variable domain (remainder filled in from reference TRBV12-5 and TRBJ2-2): DARVTQTPRHKVTEMGQEVTMRCQPILGHNTVFWYRQTMMQGLELLAYFRNRAPLDDSGMPKDRFSAEMPDATLATLKIQPSEPRDSAVYFCASKLAGRELFFGEGSRLTVL.

CDR3: CASSQETIREKLFF. CDR3 coding DNA: TGTGCCAGCAGCCAAGAGACTATCCGCGAAAAACTGTTTTTT. The V call is TRBV3-1 (or the pseudogene TRBV3-2), the J call TRBJ1-4; D is uncertain. Deletions cut 0 bases from V and 8 bases from J, with 10 bases between. Germline-derived CDR1 and CDR2 are LGHDT and YNNKEL (reference sequence). The CDR3 is 14 amino acids.

V and J are TRBV28 and TRBJ1-2, with D possibly being TRBD1 (6 bases). The CDR3 has 15 amino acids. Per germline, CDR1 MDHEN and CDR2 SYDVKM. V shed 3 bases and J shed 1 base, with 12 bases lying between them. CDR3 sequence reads: CASSLRQGFNYGYTF. In nucleotides, the CDR3 is TGTGCCAGCAGTTTGAGGCAGGGGTTTAACTATGGCTACACCTTC.

Only one count was recorded for this clone. V gene TRBV5-5 combines with J gene TRBJ2-1; 7 positions match TRBD2. Germline CDR1 reads SGHKS; CDR2 reads YYEKEE (reference sequence). The CDR3 runs to 16 residues. The V gene end was trimmed by 2 bases and the J gene end by 3 bases; junction bases not matched to a gene: 8. CDR3 loop: CASSLGSGNRYNEQFF. DNA for the CDR3: TGTGCCAGCAGCTTAGGGAGCGGGAATCGCTACAATGAGCAGTTCTTC.

The rearrangement uses TRBV11-2 and TRBJ1-2; D perhaps matches TRBD1 (5 bases). CDR3 length: 13 amino acids. V was clipped by 2 bases and J by 3 bases, with 7 bases between them. CDR1 and CDR2 from the germline V gene are SGHAT and FQNNGV. The CDR3 loop is CASSLQGDYGYTF. CDR3 DNA sequence: TGTGCCAGCAGCTTACAGGGCGACTATGGCTACACCTTC.

This rearrangement joins TRBV9 to TRBJ2-2, with 8 nucleotides matching TRBD2. The CDR3 loop spans 15 amino acids. Germline CDR1 SGDLS, CDR2 YYNGEE. Germline trimming cut 3 bases from V and 4 bases from J; bases unmatched to any gene: 5. CDR3 nucleotides: TGTGCCAGCAGCGAGGCGGGGGGACCCACCGGGGAGCTGTTTTTT. Its protein product is CASSEAGGPTGELFF.

CDR3 nucleotide sequence: TGCGCCAGCAGCTTGGCCAGCGGCACCTACGAGCAGTACTTC. This gives the protein CASSLASGTYEQYF. This chain connects TRBV5-1 to TRBJ2-7; D might be TRBD2 (5 bases). This CDR3 contains 14 residues. The V gene's germline CDR1 is SGHRS and CDR2 YFSETQ. V dropped 0 bases and J dropped 2 bases, with 9 bases sitting between them.

On this clone itself: The junction departs from germline at one end; a sequencing error may be responsible. The sample holds other DNA sequences that translate to the same CDR3. The chain couples TRBV28 to TRBJ2-7, with 8 bases lining up with TRBD2. The CDR3 consists of 14 residues. CDR1 is MDHEN, CDR2 SYDVKM, per germline. The CDR3 DNA sequence: TGTGCCAGCAGGTCGCGGGAGGTAGCCTACGAACAGTACTTC. Translation gives CASRSREVAYEQYF.

The chain joins TRBV12-3 or TRBV12-4 to TRBJ1-1; TRBD1 is a possible D gene (5 bases). V was cut by 7 bases and J by 3 bases, with 12 bases left in between. The CDR3 totals 13 residues. In DNA form, the CDR3 reads TGTGCCAGCACCGAGGGACCGGACACTGAAGCTTTCTTT. This gives the protein CASTEGPDTEAFF.

This clone was recorded once. J is TRBJ2-1 and V is TRBV5-5; 7 bases are a match to TRBD2. Germline CDR1 reads SGHKS; CDR2 reads YYEKEE (reference sequence). J gave up 4 bases and V 2 bases, and 6 bases lay outside the gene matches. This CDR3 comprises 15 residues. The CDR3 protein is CASSLLANLYNEQFF. The CDR3 DNA reads TGTGCCAGCAGCTTACTAGCGAATCTATACAATGAGCAGTTCTTC.

This chain joins TRBV12-3 or TRBV12-4 and TRBJ1-2; maybe TRBD1 (6 bases). CDR3 size: 13 residues. The germline V and J ends were trimmed by 5 bases and 13 bases, with 20 bases remaining between them. The CDR3: CASSTAWGRVLTF. Written as DNA, the CDR3 is TGTGCCAGCAGTACGGCTTGGGGGCGCGTTCTCACCTTC.

The chain joins TRBV11-1 to TRBJ1-3; D not certain. V shed 5 bases and J shed 4 bases, with 15 bases lying between them. Germline-derived CDR1 and CDR2 are SGHAT and FQDESV (reference sequence). This CDR3 contains 15 residues. CDR3 protein: CASSDTTTRGNTIYF. For the CDR3, the DNA is TGTGCCAGCAGCGACACAACGACCAGGGGAAACACCATATATTTT.

The chain uses TRBV28 and TRBJ1-6; possibly TRBD1 for D (6 bases). Germline values: CDR1 MDHEN, CDR2 SYDVKM. V lost 8 bases and J lost 7, with 18 bases in between. This CDR3 spans 15 amino acids. The CDR3 is CASVESRGHNSPLHF. CDR3 DNA: TGTGCCAGCGTTGAGTCTCGGGGACACAATTCACCCCTCCACTTT.

CDR3 in amino acids: CASSRPSGGDEQFF. DNA for the CDR3: TGTGCCAGCAGTAGGCCTAGCGGCGGGGATGAGCAGTTCTTC. The V and J genes are TRBV28 and TRBJ2-1, with 7 positions matching TRBD2. This CDR3 is 14 amino acids long. V dropped 5 bases and J dropped 8; count of bases not matched to a gene: 9. The germline gives CDR1 MDHEN, CDR2 SYDVKM.

V is TRBV6-5 and J is TRBJ2-5; D not resolved. CDR1 MNHEY and CDR2 SVGAGI come from the germline V gene. With 6 bases removed from V and 5 bases from J, the gap between germline ends came to 13 bases. The CDR3 sequence is 13 residues long. CDR3: CASRYNVAETQYF. The CDR3 nucleotides read TGTGCCAGCAGATACAATGTCGCGGAGACCCAGTACTTC.

With regard to this clone: The germline gene is not matched at one end of the junction; a read error may be the cause. CDR3 bases: TGTGCCAGCACCTTAGAACAGGCCTTTAGCTCTGGAAACACCATATATTTT. Its protein product is CASTLEQAFSSGNTIYF. The rearrangement links TRBV7-2 to TRBJ1-3, with a tentative D call TRBD1 (5 bases). The CDR3 has 17 amino acids. CDR1 and CDR2 from the germline V gene are SGHTA and FQGNSA.

This chain links TRBV27 with TRBJ2-1, with a tentative D call TRBD2 (5 bases). Deletions cut 2 bases from V and 9 bases from J, with 5 bases between. Per germline, CDR1 MNHEY and CDR2 SMNVEV (reference sequence). The CDR3 spans 11 residues. The CDR3 DNA sequence: TGTGCCAGCAGTTTAGCGGGTGAGCAGTTCTTC. Residues: CASSLAGEQFF.